This T cell receptor beta chain was obtained from a study of T cell responses to AZD1222 COVID-19 vaccine. Study-wide results and caveats: Two AZD1222 administrations were followed by greater Spike-specific TCR breadth and depth.

About this clone itself: No antigen is known for it.

The protocol was immunoSEQ multiplex PCR, while the TCRdb copy is restricted to in-frame clones and leaves out a portion. In the table there are about 120,000 clones, around 93% of which are singletons. From germline, CDR1 is SGHTA and CDR2 FQGNSA. The CDR3 has 13 residues. V shed 4 bases and J shed 5 bases, with 11 bases lying between them. The chain joins TRBV7-2 to TRBJ2-5, with D possibly matching TRBD1 (7 bases). This receptor was obtained from an adult in good health. The specimen comprised peripheral blood, sampled on day 0 of AZD1222 vaccination. CDR3 in amino acids: CASSSTGRETQYF. The CDR3 bases are TGTGCCAGCAGCTCGACAGGGAGGGAGACCCAGTACTTC.